Below are 5 T cell receptor beta chains sequenced from a single sample in a study of cytomegalovirus exposure and HLA in healthy donors. The PCR employed 60 Vbeta primers together with 13 Jbeta primers. TCRdb's copy holds only in-frame clones and misses some; the assay was immunoSEQ multiplex PCR. The sample includes about 130,000 clones, roughly 80% of them seen just once. Sequenced sample: PBMCs. These receptors were obtained from a girl aged 2-10 years in good health and CMV-seronegative.

The CDR3 DNA sequence: TGTGCCAGCAGCTCCGGGACAGGGACCTACGAGCAGTACTTC. It translates to CASSSGTGTYEQYF. The genes are TRBV11-2 and TRBJ2-7, with 9 bases that match TRBD1. The ends lost 4 bases at V and 2 bases at J; junction bases unmatched: 3. The CDR3 covers 14 residues. The germline gives CDR1 SGHAT, CDR2 FQNNGV.

In its sample, this clone was seen once. The V and J genes are TRBV25-1 and TRBJ1-5; 9 positions match TRBD1. The ends lost 1 base at V and 0 bases at J; junction bases unmatched: 7. Germline V CDR1 and CDR2: MGHDK, SYGVNS. CDR3 length: 18 amino acids. The CDR3 here is CASSESVNRGHSNQPQHF. The DNA of the CDR3 is TGTGCCAGCAGTGAATCCGTTAACAGGGGGCATAGCAATCAGCCCCAGCATTTT.

This chain connects TRBV2 to TRBJ1-4, with D perhaps matching TRBD1 (5 bases). V lost 6 bases, J lost 1 base, and 9 bases lay in between. CDR1 SNHLY and CDR2 FYNNEI come from the germline V gene. The CDR3 totals 14 residues. The DNA of the CDR3 is TGTGCCAGCAGAGGGGTTGTAACTAATGAAAAACTGTTTTTT. Protein sequence: CASRGVVTNEKLFF.

The chain couples TRBV7-2 to TRBJ1-1; 7 bases are a match to TRBD1. J gave up 1 base and V 3 bases, and 5 bases lay outside the gene matches. The germline CDR1 and CDR2 sequences are SGHTA and FQGNSA. This CDR3 comprises 15 residues. CDR3 residues: CASSFAGTENTEAFF. CDR3 sequence (DNA): TGTGCCAGCAGCTTCGCCGGGACAGAGAACACTGAAGCTTTCTTT.

The CDR3 sequence: CASSELGAGNQPQHF. The CDR3, as DNA: TGTGCCAGTAGTGAGTTGGGAGCGGGCAATCAGCCCCAGCATTTT. V is TRBV19 and J is TRBJ1-5; D unclear. This CDR3 contains 15 residues. The germline V gene encodes CDR1 LNHDA and CDR2 SQIVND (reference sequence). V lost 5 bases to trimming and J lost 2 bases, with 13 bases between them.